A single sample gave rise to the 22 T cell receptor beta chains below, sequenced in a study of beta chain features in type 1 diabetes. The authors reverse transcribed all of the isolated RNA, so sequencing captured expressed TCRB transcripts. The table came from immunoSEQ multiplex PCR; TCRdb's copy has only in-frame clones and leaves some out. The sample consists of about 360,000 clones, 10% to 15% of them appearing once. The sequenced material came from naive CD4+ T cells from blood. All receptors derive from a man aged 18 to 29 in good health.

This chain links TRBV5-1 with TRBJ2-7, with 8 positions matching TRBD2. Germline loops: CDR1 SGHRS, CDR2 YFSETQ. The trim removed 0 bases at V and 2 bases at J, leaving 7 bases unmatched. CDR3 size: 16 residues. The CDR3 is CASSLERPAGAYEQYF. For the CDR3, the DNA is TGCGCCAGCAGCTTGGAGCGCCCAGCGGGGGCCTACGAGCAGTACTTC.

This clone occurred a few times. The chain uses TRBV4-1 and TRBJ2-7; no definite D call. CDR3 length equals 15 residues. The V gene lost 1 base and the J gene lost 5 bases, with 15 bases spanning the gap. Germline V gene data show CDR1 as MGHRA and CDR2 as YSYEKL. The CDR3 region has the DNA TGCGCCAGCAGCCAAGTAGGCGCTTTGGGCCACGAGCAGTACTTC. Its protein is CASSQVGALGHEQYF.

The chain combines TRBV19 with TRBJ2-1, with D perhaps matching TRBD2 (6 bases). Germline CDR1 is LNHDA and CDR2 is SQIVND (reference sequence). There are 13 residues in the CDR3. The DNA for the CDR3 is TGTGCTTCGGGGGTAAACTCCTACAATGAGCAGTTCTTC. It yields the protein CASGVNSYNEQFF.

V is TRBV11-2 and J is TRBJ1-6, with D uncertain. CDR1 and CDR2 (germline): SGHAT, FQNNGV. The CDR3 has 12 amino acids. V lost 1 base and J lost 8, with 3 bases in between. The CDR3 loop is CASSLGHSPLHF. The CDR3 nucleotides are TGTGCCAGCAGCTTAGGGCATTCACCCCTCCACTTT.

The chain carries TRBV5-1 and TRBJ2-7, with D tentatively TRBD2 (5 bases). Germline V gene data show CDR1 as SGHRS and CDR2 as YFSETQ. There are 14 residues in the CDR3. V lost 2 bases to trimming and J lost 4 bases, with 13 bases between them. CDR3 sequence (DNA): TGCGCCAGCAGCTTCTCCGGGGTCGGGTACGAGCAGTACTTC. This sequence encodes CASSFSGVGYEQYF.

J is TRBJ1-2 and V is TRBV27; tentative D call: TRBD1 (5 bases). Trimming took off 3 bases at V and 8 bases at J, with 16 bases between the two ends. The CDR3 has 14 amino acids. Germline CDR1 and CDR2: MNHEY and SMNVEV (reference sequence). The CDR3 sequence: CASSLGRARGGYTF. CDR3 in DNA: TGTGCCAGCAGTTTGGGGAGGGCTAGGGGAGGCTACACCTTC.

This rearrangement joins TRBV9 to TRBJ2-2; D is perhaps TRBD1 (5 bases). Deletions cut 1 base from V and 6 bases from J, with 19 bases between. Germline lookup yields CDR1 SGDLS and CDR2 YYNGEE. The CDR3 extends over 17 amino acids. In nucleotides, the CDR3 is TGTGCCAGCAGCGTATCGACAGTTCTCCGTAGTCCCGGGGAGCTGTTTTTT. It specifies CASSVSTVLRSPGELFF.

The V call is TRBV9, the J call TRBJ2-1; D is perhaps TRBD1 (5 bases). Per the germline V gene, CDR1 is SGDLS and CDR2 is YYNGEE. Trimming removed 2 bases from V and 9 bases from J, with 12 bases in between. There are 13 residues in the CDR3. The chain's CDR3 is CASSVSRQTEQFF. CDR3 coding DNA: TGTGCCAGCAGCGTTAGTAGACAGACTGAGCAGTTCTTC.

A few counts support this clone. This chain joins TRBV19 and TRBJ2-7; TRBD1 agrees at 9 bases. V lost 5 bases to trimming and J lost 7 bases; unmatched junction nucleotides: 6. Germline V gene sequence: CDR1 LNHDA, CDR2 SQIVND (reference sequence). This CDR3 spans 13 amino acids. CDR3 in amino acids: CASSAYRGQEQYF. CDR3 DNA sequence: TGTGCCAGTAGTGCATACAGGGGGCAAGAGCAGTACTTC.

The chain couples TRBV27 to TRBJ2-7; 12 bases align to TRBD2. Germline values: CDR1 MNHEY, CDR2 SMNVEV (reference sequence). The CDR3 contains 15 residues. V dropped 7 bases and J dropped 5; count of bases not matched to a gene: 9. This CDR3 is CASKGSTSGRNEQYF. The CDR3 coding sequence is TGTGCCAGCAAGGGTAGTACTAGCGGGAGGAACGAGCAGTACTTC.

V is TRBV15 and J is TRBJ2-5; a possible D gene is TRBD1 (5 bases). This CDR3 comprises 13 residues. Trimming took off 8 bases at V and 6 bases at J, with 16 bases between the two ends. Germline CDR1 reads LNHNV; CDR2 reads YYDKDF (reference sequence). The CDR3: CATRQSPKQTQYF. The CDR3 bases are TGTGCCACCCGACAGAGCCCTAAGCAGACCCAGTACTTC.

The rearrangement uses TRBV7-2 and TRBJ2-7; TRBD1 aligns across 11 bases. The V gene's germline CDR1 is SGHTA and CDR2 FQGNSA. The V and J ends lost 3 bases and 3 bases, in that order; junction bases with no gene match: 4. The CDR3 contains 15 residues. The CDR3 protein is CASSFVGTGGYEQYF. The CDR3 nucleotides read TGTGCCAGCAGCTTCGTCGGGACAGGGGGCTACGAGCAGTACTTC.

This chain joins TRBV18 and TRBJ2-1; 9 nucleotides match TRBD2. The trim removed 4 bases at V and 0 bases at J, leaving 13 bases unmatched. Per germline, CDR1 KGHSH and CDR2 LQKENI. The length of the CDR3 is 19 residues. The DNA of the CDR3 is TGTGCCAGCTCACAACCGGGACTAGCAGGAGGGGACTCCTACAATGAGCAGTTCTTC. It is translated as CASSQPGLAGGDSYNEQFF.

This clone has just a few counts. The chain joins TRBV27 to TRBJ1-5; D gene uncertain. Between the trimmed V and J ends, which lost 0 bases and 4 bases, there was a span of 13 bases. The germline CDR1 and CDR2 sequences are MNHEY and SMNVEV (reference sequence). The CDR3 covers 16 residues. Here the CDR3 reads CASSLSYRVGNQPQHF. For the CDR3, the DNA is TGTGCCAGCAGTTTATCTTACCGGGTCGGAAATCAGCCCCAGCATTTT.

The chain recombines TRBV5-6 with TRBJ2-3; D remains unclear. This CDR3 contains 15 residues. Trimming shortened V by 0 bases and J by 11 bases, and 19 bases separated the two germline ends. The germline gives CDR1 SGHDT, CDR2 YYEEEE. In DNA form, the CDR3 reads TGTGCCAGCAGCTTGGAAGCAGGTTCCCCATTTTGGCAGTATTTT. This codes for CASSLEAGSPFWQYF.

This clone came up a few times. The rearrangement links TRBV19 to TRBJ2-1; D is unclear. CDR3 length: 13 amino acids. Germline V gene data show CDR1 as LNHDA and CDR2 as SQIVND (reference sequence). The V end was cut by 3 bases, the J end by 3 bases, with 6 bases between. CDR3 sequence reads: CASSMRRYNEQFF. CDR3 coding DNA: TGTGCCAGTAGTATGCGTCGCTACAATGAGCAGTTCTTC.

The genes are TRBV10-3 and TRBJ2-7; TRBD1 matches at 8 bases. The germline gives CDR1 ENHRY, CDR2 SYGVKD. CDR3 length equals 14 residues. V dropped 2 bases and J dropped 5; count of bases not matched to a gene: 5. The CDR3 DNA sequence: TGTGCCATCAGTGAGCGACAGGGGAACGACGAGCAGTACTTC. This sequence encodes CAISERQGNDEQYF.

V usage is TRBV27 and J usage is TRBJ2-7; TRBD2 matches at 8 bases. Germline V CDR1 and CDR2: MNHEY, SMNVEV (reference sequence). The J segment lost 4 bases and the V segment lost 5 bases, leaving 10 bases of the junction unmatched. The CDR3 contains 15 residues. Here the CDR3 reads CASSVLVAGGYEQYF. As DNA, the CDR3 is TGTGCCAGCAGTGTGCTCGTGGCGGGGGGATACGAGCAGTACTTC.

This clone has more than one count but fewer than ten. V is TRBV30 and J is TRBJ1-1, with D hard to call. CDR3 length equals 14 residues. Trimming took 4 bases from V and 2 from J, leaving 14 bases between them. Germline assignment: CDR1 GTSNPN and CDR2 SVGIG (reference sequence). CDR3 DNA: TGTGCCTGGATCCCCTCCAGGTTAAACACTGAAGCTTTCTTT. This encodes CAWIPSRLNTEAFF.

This chain links TRBV4-2 with TRBJ2-5, with a possible D match to TRBD1 (6 bases). The CDR3 loop spans 14 amino acids. Germline loops: CDR1 LGHNA, CDR2 YNFKEQ. V was cut by 2 bases and J by 2 bases, with 9 bases left in between. CDR3 nucleotide sequence: TGTGCCAGCAGCCAACCCGGGACACAAGAGACCCAGTACTTC. Encoded protein: CASSQPGTQETQYF.

V gene TRBV4-2 combines with J gene TRBJ2-1, with no clear D. This CDR3 spans 14 amino acids. The V gene's germline CDR1 is LGHNA and CDR2 YNFKEQ. The V end lost 4 bases, the J end lost 8 bases, and 15 bases lay between the germline ends. CDR3 nucleotides: TGTGCCAGCAGCCTCGGTCTAGACGTGGATGAGCAGTTCTTC. Translation gives CASSLGLDVDEQFF.

The rearrangement uses TRBV5-1 and TRBJ1-1, with D possibly matching TRBD1 (6 bases). The CDR3 has 15 residues. CDR1 SGHRS and CDR2 YFSETQ come from the germline V gene. Trimming took off 1 base at V and 4 bases at J, with 14 bases between the two ends. For the CDR3, the DNA is TGCGCCAGCAGCTTGAGGACAGCTGAGGGCACTGAAGCTTTCTTT. Protein: CASSLRTAEGTEAFF.